This T cell receptor beta chain is from a study of OX40 agonist ivuxolimab in advanced cancers. This table comes from immunoSEQ multiplex PCR, and its TCRdb copy is limited to in-frame clones, with some not included. Of over 60,000 clones listed, approximately 85% are singletons. J was trimmed by 3 bases and V by 6 bases; bases with no gene match: 5. CDR1 is MNHEY, CDR2 SVGAGI, per germline. The CDR3 sequence is 15 residues long. Details on this clone: The same CDR3 can be traced to other DNA sequences in this sample.

The sequences come from CD4+ or CD8+ T cells sorted from blood, collected in a trial of the OX40 agonist ivuxolimab. This receptor was identified in an adult with an advanced solid tumor such as melanoma, head and neck, liver or kidney cancer. V gene TRBV6-5 combines with J gene TRBJ2-2; 9 positions agree with TRBD1. CDR3 in amino acids: CASRLTGGDTGELFF. CDR3 DNA: TGTGCCAGCAGACTCACAGGGGGCGACACCGGGGAGCTGTTTTTT.